The 27 T cell receptor beta chains presented below share a single source sample, sequenced in a study of T cell changes during pregnancy in multiple sclerosis. Data came from immunoSEQ multiplex PCR; TCRdb stores just in-frame clones and leaves some out. Of about 40,000 clones in the sample, more than 90% are singletons; the top ten hold roughly 0.5%. The source material was CD4+ T cells from peripheral blood mononuclear cells, sampled in the second trimester of pregnancy. Source of these receptors: a female donor in good health, enrolled as a control in a pregnancy study.

The CDR3 region is CASSNRGTDTQYF. DNA for the CDR3: TGTGCCAGCAGCAACCGGGGGACAGATACGCAGTATTTT. The chain links TRBV2 to TRBJ2-3, with D perhaps matching TRBD2 (6 bases). Per the germline V gene, CDR1 is SNHLY and CDR2 is FYNNEI. Trimming removed 6 bases at V and 3 bases at J, with 10 bases between. The CDR3 length is 13 residues. The variable domain in full, with the rest retrieved from reference TRBV2 and TRBJ2-3, is EPEVTQTPSHQVTQMGQEVILRCVPISNHLYFYWYRQILGQKVEFLVSFYNNEISEKSEIFDDQFSVERPDGSNFTLKIRSTKLEDSAMYFCASSNRGTDTQYFGPGTRLTVL.

V and J are TRBV28 and TRBJ2-1; 8 nucleotides align to TRBD2. The J segment lost 9 bases and the V segment lost 7 bases, leaving 17 bases of the junction unmatched. The CDR3 runs to 16 residues. Germline-derived CDR1 and CDR2 are MDHEN and SYDVKM. CDR3 nucleotides: TGTGCCAGCATAGAGGGCGGGAGCGGGAGTCTGGGTGAGCAGTTCTTC. It is translated as CASIEGGSGSLGEQFF.

The gene calls are TRBV5-1 and TRBJ1-4; weak D call: TRBD1 (5 bases). Trimming pared 3 bases from V and 3 bases from J, leaving 18 bases between. The CDR3 is 17 residues long. Looked up from germline, CDR1 is SGHRS and CDR2 is YFSETQ. CDR3 protein: CASSSYYDSGANEKLFF. The CDR3 nucleotides read TGCGCCAGCAGCTCCTATTACGACAGCGGGGCTAATGAAAAACTGTTTTTT. The full variable domain, its missing parts supplied by reference TRBV5-1 and TRBJ1-4, is KAGVTQTPRYLIKTRGQQVTLSCSPISGHRSVSWYQQTPGQGLQFLFEYFSETQRNKGNFPGRFSGRQFSNSRSEMNVSTLELGDSALYLCASSSYYDSGANEKLFFGSGTQLSVL.

This chain joins TRBV7-3 and TRBJ2-2; unclear D gene. The V end lost 4 bases, the J end lost 5 bases, and 5 bases lay between the germline ends. The CDR3 runs 12 residues. Looked up from germline, CDR1 is SGHTA and CDR2 is FQGTGA. As DNA, the CDR3 is TGTGCCAGCAGCTCGCGGACCGGGGAGCTGTTTTTT. This sequence encodes CASSSRTGELFF.

The rearrangement joins TRBV30 to TRBJ2-3; 7 bases are shared with TRBD1. From germline, CDR1 is GTSNPN and CDR2 SVGIG (reference sequence). The CDR3 totals 13 residues. The CDR3 is CAGALGGPDTQYF. For the CDR3, the DNA is TGTGCGGGGGCCTTAGGGGGCCCAGATACGCAGTATTTT.

This clone showed up just a few times. The chain uses TRBV7-3 and TRBJ2-2; weak D call: TRBD2 (5 bases). The CDR3 is made up of 15 amino acids. The germline V and J ends were trimmed by 2 bases and 7 bases, with 14 bases remaining between them. Germline-derived CDR1 and CDR2 are SGHTA and FQGTGA. This CDR3 is CASSLLASPDGELFF. CDR3 DNA sequence: TGTGCCAGCAGCTTATTGGCTAGCCCGGACGGGGAGCTGTTTTTT.

The J gene is TRBJ1-5, the V gene TRBV28; D is unclear. The germline V and J ends were trimmed by 8 bases and 9 bases, with 11 bases remaining between them. Germline V gene sequence: CDR1 MDHEN, CDR2 SYDVKM. The length of the CDR3 is 11 residues. The CDR3 bases are TGTGCCAGCCGTAGGGAGGGGCCCCAGCATTTT. This translates into CASRREGPQHF.

The V gene is TRBV11-2, the J gene TRBJ1-6, with a tentative D call TRBD1 (5 bases). This CDR3 comprises 15 residues. Germline-derived CDR1 and CDR2 are SGHAT and FQNNGV. Between the trimmed V and J ends, which lost 4 bases and 9 bases, there was a span of 16 bases. DNA for the CDR3: TGTGCCAGCAGCTCCGGGGGGGGGACCCTTTCACCCCTCCACTTT. Residues: CASSSGGGTLSPLHF. The full variable domain, in which reference TRBV11-2 and TRBJ1-6 provide the parts outside the CDR3, is EAGVAQSPRYKIIEKRQSVAFWCNPISGHATLYWYQQILGQGPKLLIQFQNNGVVDDSQLPKDRFSAERLKGVDSTLKIQPAKLEDSAVYLCASSSGGGTLSPLHFGNGTRLTVT.

As DNA, the CDR3 is TGTGCCAGCAGGGGGGCTAGCGGAAGCACAGATACGCAGTATTTT. Protein: CASRGASGSTDTQYF. This sequence joins TRBV6-1 and TRBJ2-3, with D possibly TRBD2 on 7 matching bases. The CDR3 totals 15 residues. Looked up from germline, CDR1 is MNHNS and CDR2 is SASEGT. V lost 6 bases and J lost 0, with 13 bases in between.

V is TRBV19 and J is TRBJ1-4, with a possible D match to TRBD1 (6 bases). The V end was cut by 8 bases, the J end by 8 bases, with 24 bases between. The CDR3 has 16 residues. Germline V gives CDR1 LNHDA, CDR2 SQIVND (reference sequence). CDR3 region: CASHDRPLQGSEKLFF. CDR3 sequence (DNA): TGTGCCAGTCACGATCGGCCTTTACAGGGAAGCGAAAAACTGTTTTTT.

The chain carries TRBV30 and TRBJ2-5; the match to TRBD2 covers 12 bases. V gave up 8 bases and J gave up 4 bases; unmatched junction bases: 8. The CDR3 covers 14 residues. In germline, CDR1 is GTSNPN, CDR2 SVGIG (reference sequence). The CDR3: CARTSGNWGETQYF. CDR3 sequence (DNA): TGTGCCAGGACTAGCGGGAACTGGGGAGAGACCCAGTACTTC.

The chain carries TRBV2 and TRBJ2-3, with D perhaps TRBD1 (6 bases). Germline V gene data show CDR1 as SNHLY and CDR2 as FYNNEI. This CDR3 comprises 16 residues. The V end was cut by 7 bases, the J end by 2 bases, with 19 bases between. Written as DNA, the CDR3 is TGTGCCAGCACAAAGGCGTACACAGGGTCCACAGATACGCAGTATTTT. Amino acids: CASTKAYTGSTDTQYF.

The chain combines TRBV6-1 with TRBJ2-7; possibly TRBD2 for D (6 bases). There are 14 residues in the CDR3. With 8 bases removed from V and 3 bases from J, the gap between germline ends came to 17 bases. The germline V gene encodes CDR1 MNHNS and CDR2 SASEGT. CDR3 sequence reads: CASFRWGGNYEQYF. The CDR3 nucleotides read TGTGCCAGCTTTCGATGGGGAGGTAACTACGAGCAGTACTTC.

V gene TRBV11-3 combines with J gene TRBJ2-2; 7 bases map to TRBD2. Trimming took 3 bases from V and 5 from J; bases not matched to a gene: 0. Germline V gene sequence: CDR1 SGHNT, CDR2 YENEEA. This CDR3 has 13 residues. CDR3 DNA: TGTGCCAGCAGCTTGGGGGGGACCGGGGAGCTGTTTTTT. Translating gives CASSLGGTGELFF.

The rearrangement uses TRBV1 and TRBJ2-7; the table assigns TRBD2, which was not confirmed against the DNA. TRBV1 is an annotated pseudogene. The CDR3 spans 16 residues. The CDR3: CTSSHETSGRTYEQYF. The DNA for the CDR3 is TGCACCAGCAGCCACGAAACTAGCGGGAGGACGTACGAGCAGTACTTC.

The chain employs TRBV19 and TRBJ2-6, with a weak D call TRBD1 (7 bases). The CDR3 sequence is 19 residues long. V lost 0 bases, J lost 0 bases, and 15 bases lay in between. The germline V gene has CDR1 LNHDA and CDR2 SQIVND (reference sequence). This CDR3 reads CASSIEGGQVGSGANVLTF. In DNA form, the CDR3 reads TGTGCCAGTAGTATAGAGGGAGGACAGGTGGGCTCTGGGGCCAACGTCCTGACTTTC. Using reference TRBV19 and TRBJ2-6 for the parts outside the CDR3, the full variable domain is DGGITQSPKYLFRKEGQNVTLSCEQNLNHDAMYWYRQDPGQGLRLIYYSQIVNDFQKGDIAEGYSVSREKKESFPLTVTSAQKNPTAFYLCASSIEGGQVGSGANVLTFGAGSRLTVL.

The chain combines TRBV6-5 with TRBJ2-2, with a possible D match to TRBD2 (8 bases). V lost 6 bases and J lost 7, with 15 bases in between. CDR1 MNHEY and CDR2 SVGAGI come from the germline V gene. The CDR3 runs 14 residues. The CDR3: CASSGRGQDGELFF. In DNA form, the CDR3 reads TGTGCCAGCAGCGGGAGGGGGCAGGACGGGGAGCTGTTTTTT.

The J gene is TRBJ2-7, the V gene TRBV28, with TRBD1 identical over 10 bases. The CDR3 contains 15 residues. Germline-derived CDR1 and CDR2 are MDHEN and SYDVKM. The junction had 6 bases not matched to a gene; V was cut back by 5 bases and J by 2 bases. CDR3 amino acids: CASSPLGTGAYEQYF. CDR3 DNA sequence: TGTGCCAGCAGTCCATTGGGGACAGGGGCCTACGAGCAGTACTTC.

This chain uses TRBV4-2 with TRBJ1-2; D unclear. The CDR3 is 15 residues long. The germline V and J ends were trimmed by 1 base and 5 bases, with 14 bases remaining between them. Germline V gene sequence: CDR1 LGHNA, CDR2 YNFKEQ. The CDR3 DNA reads TGTGCCAGCAGCCAAGTTACGAGGACTGAATATGGCTACACCTTC. This translates into CASSQVTRTEYGYTF.

This rearrangement joins TRBV18 to TRBJ2-3; 13 positions agree with TRBD2. With 3 bases clipped from V and 6 bases from J, the junction kept 3 bases outside the gene matches. Per the germline V gene, CDR1 is KGHSH and CDR2 is LQKENI. CDR3 length equals 15 residues. CDR3 sequence: CASSPRLAGGDTQYF. CDR3 DNA sequence: TGTGCCAGCTCACCGAGACTAGCGGGAGGTGATACGCAGTATTTT.

The rearrangement joins TRBV27 to TRBJ2-7; 7 bases are shared with TRBD2. With 2 bases clipped from V and 5 bases from J, the junction kept 9 bases outside the gene matches. The CDR3 runs 15 residues. The germline gives CDR1 MNHEY, CDR2 SMNVEV (reference sequence). The CDR3 DNA is TGTGCCAGCAGTTTAATGGCTAGCGGTGCTCACGAGCAGTACTTC. Translation gives CASSLMASGAHEQYF.

J is TRBJ2-5 and V is TRBV18, with TRBD2 matching 8 bases. The germline CDR1 and CDR2 sequences are KGHSH and LQKENI. V shed 4 bases, J shed 5 bases, and the junction held 12 bases outside the gene matches. The CDR3 sequence is 16 residues long. The CDR3 DNA sequence: TGTGCCAGCTCACTATATGCGGCCCCGGGAGGGGAGACCCAGTACTTC. This encodes CASSLYAAPGGETQYF.

The chain is built from TRBV7-2 and TRBJ2-2, with a tentative D call TRBD2 (7 bases). From germline, CDR1 is SGHTA and CDR2 FQGNSA. The CDR3 has 15 amino acids. V lost 1 base and J 5 bases, leaving 11 bases between the germline ends. In DNA, the CDR3 is TGTGCCAGCAGCTTAGGAGGGGGAGGGACCGGGGAGCTGTTTTTT. Its protein is CASSLGGGGTGELFF.

This clone appeared a single time. The chain has TRBV5-4 and TRBJ1-1; a possible D gene is TRBD1 (5 bases). This CDR3 has 13 residues. Trimming stripped 5 bases from V and 2 bases from J, with 10 bases between. The V gene's germline CDR1 is SGHNT and CDR2 YYREEE (reference sequence). CDR3 residues: CASRPDSNTEAFF. The DNA for the CDR3 is TGTGCCAGCAGACCCGACAGTAACACTGAAGCTTTCTTT.

The chain employs TRBV5-8 and TRBJ2-1; 10 positions agree with TRBD2. This CDR3 has 13 amino acids. The V segment lost 10 bases and the J segment 10 bases; nucleotides outside the gene matches: 11. In germline, CDR1 is SGHTS, CDR2 YDEGEE. CDR3 amino acids: CASRLAGVREQFF. The CDR3 DNA is TGTGCCTCACGACTAGCGGGCGTTCGGGAGCAGTTCTTC.

The chain carries TRBV11-2 and TRBJ2-4; 7 bases fit TRBD1. The CDR3 runs to 13 residues. The germline CDR1 and CDR2 sequences are SGHAT and FQNNGV. J was trimmed by 5 bases and V by 3 bases; bases with no gene match: 1. The CDR3 bases are TGTGCCAGCAGCTTTACAGGGGAAAACATTCAGTACTTC. Translating gives CASSFTGENIQYF.

V is TRBV5-6 and J is TRBJ2-3; 10 bases match TRBD2. Per germline, CDR1 SGHDT and CDR2 YYEEEE. The CDR3 sequence is 15 residues long. Trimming at V came to 4 bases and at J to 4 bases, leaving 6 bases not matched to a gene. This CDR3 reads CASSALAGAPDTQYF. CDR3 nucleotides: TGTGCCAGCAGCGCCCTAGCGGGAGCCCCAGATACGCAGTATTTT.